The clone carrying this T cell receptor beta chain occurred once. It is unclear where the CDR3 begins or ends on the DNA, so no DNA is shown, and the CDR3 is as TCRdb lists it. The sample comes from a study of blood T cell repertoires in COVID-19. At the level of the study: T cells, B-cell-depleted T cells, or PBMCs supplied cDNA or gDNA.

The CDR3 spans 13 residues, counting both ends. Germline loops: CDR1 MNHEY, CDR2 SVGAGI. In the study's own analysis: Estimated nucleated cell counts came from reference gene primer amplification. TCRdb's copy holds only in-frame clones and misses some; the assay was immunoSEQ multiplex PCR. That table gives V, J and clone size, and the DNA gave D and trimming. This table holds about 15,000 clones, approximately 86% found once. This chain connects TRBV6-5 to TRBJ1-1; TRBD1 is the table's D call, not checked against the DNA. This receptor was obtained from a man between 60 and 75 years old with acute or convalescent COVID-19. Sequenced sample: peripheral blood. CDR3: CASILDRDTEAFF.